This T cell receptor (beta chain) originates from a study of cytomegalovirus exposure and HLA in healthy donors. Overall study results and limits: A link between a missense DCLRE1C variant and TCR beta V- and J-gene trimming emerged from a later analysis. There were 164 TCR beta chains listed as cytomegalovirus-associated. The study dropped some indistinguishable V segments, TRBV6-2 and TRBV6-3 among them. Earlier analysis looked at TCR beta V segments, and most were productive about 90% or about 30% of the time.

The primer mix had 60 Vbeta and 13 Jbeta primers. Clones were read by immunoSEQ multiplex PCR, and TCRdb kept only the in-frame ones, dropping some. Recorded for this sample: around 120,000 clones. V was clipped by 4 bases and J by 3 bases; unmatched bases: 19. The germline gives CDR1 GTSNPN, CDR2 SVGIG (reference sequence). The length of the CDR3 is 18 residues. As regards this clone: The target antigen is unknown.

The receptor comes from a man younger than 30 in good health and CMV-seronegative. Sequenced sample: PBMCs. The rearrangement uses TRBV30 and TRBJ2-7, with 9 nucleotides matching TRBD2. This CDR3 reads CAWTIGTYGLAGSYEQYF. The CDR3 region has the DNA TGTGCCTGGACAATAGGGACCTACGGGCTAGCGGGAAGCTACGAGCAGTACTTC.